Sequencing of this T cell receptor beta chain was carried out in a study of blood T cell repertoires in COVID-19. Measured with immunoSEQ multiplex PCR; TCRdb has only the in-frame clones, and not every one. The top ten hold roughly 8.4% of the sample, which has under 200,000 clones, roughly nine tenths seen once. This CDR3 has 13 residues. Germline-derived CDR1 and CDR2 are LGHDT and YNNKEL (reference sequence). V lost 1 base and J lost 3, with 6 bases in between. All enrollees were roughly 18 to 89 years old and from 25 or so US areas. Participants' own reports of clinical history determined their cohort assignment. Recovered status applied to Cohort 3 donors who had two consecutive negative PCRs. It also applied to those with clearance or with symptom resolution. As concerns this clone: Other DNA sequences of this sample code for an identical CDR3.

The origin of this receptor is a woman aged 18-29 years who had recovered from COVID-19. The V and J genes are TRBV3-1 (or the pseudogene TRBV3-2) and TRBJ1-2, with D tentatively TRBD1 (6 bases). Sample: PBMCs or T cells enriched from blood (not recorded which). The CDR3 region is CASSQGTDYGYTF. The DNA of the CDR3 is TGTGCCAGCAGCCAAGGGACAGACTATGGCTACACCTTC.